This T cell receptor beta chain was identified during a study of CD8+ T cells in alopecia areata. The treatment: oral pan-JAK inhibitor, 5-10 mg twice daily. Investigators isolated RNA and reverse transcribed it into cDNA to act as the sequencing template. Clones were read by immunoSEQ multiplex PCR, and TCRdb kept only the in-frame ones, dropping some. The sample has 200,000 to 250,000 clones; more than 30% are singletons. The starting material was CD4+ T cells sorted from blood, obtained between weeks 30 and 35, from a patient treated with tofacitinib. This sequence originates from a human donor with alopecia areata.

The CDR3: CASSEWGVQGQPQHF. The CDR3, as DNA: TGTGCCAGCAGTGAATGGGGTGTCCAAGGTCAGCCCCAGCATTTT. The chain links TRBV25-1 to TRBJ1-5; D remains ambiguous. This CDR3 contains 15 residues. Germline V gene lookup returns CDR1 MGHDK and CDR2 SYGVNS. V lost 1 base to trimming and J lost 6 bases, with 13 bases between them. Drawing the rest from reference TRBV25-1 and TRBJ1-5, the complete variable domain is EADIYQTPRYLVIGTGKKITLECSQTMGHDKMYWYQQDPGMELHLIHYSYGVNSTEKGDLSSESTVSRIRTEHFPLTLESARPSHTSQYLCASSEWGVQGQPQHFGDGTRLSIL.